Presented here are 5 T cell receptor beta chains from one specimen sequenced in a study of cytomegalovirus exposure and HLA in healthy donors. A multiplex PCR was run with 60 Vbeta primers and 13 Jbeta primers. The data were produced by immunoSEQ multiplex PCR, yet TCRdb's version contains in-frame clones alone and is incomplete. The sample contains 200,000 to 250,000 clones, approximately 68% of which appear only once. Sequenced input: PBMCs. The receptors derive from a woman in her twenties or thirties in good health and CMV-seronegative.

The chain combines TRBV4-2 with TRBJ2-5; 15 bases fit TRBD2. Unmatched junction bases numbered 2, after V lost 5 bases and J lost 4 bases. CDR3 size: 15 residues. Germline CDR1 and CDR2: LGHNA and YNFKEQ. The CDR3: CASSKGLAGGETQYF. In DNA, the CDR3 is TGTGCCAGCAGCAAGGGACTAGCGGGAGGAGAGACCCAGTACTTC.

The chain uses TRBV15 and TRBJ2-7, with D possibly matching TRBD1 (6 bases). The CDR3 extends over 16 amino acids. The germline V and J ends were trimmed by 0 bases and 2 bases, with 14 bases remaining between them. Germline V gene lookup returns CDR1 LNHNV and CDR2 YYDKDF (reference sequence). In DNA form, the CDR3 reads TGTGCCACCAGCAGAGAAAGGGCAGGGGCGACCTACGAGCAGTACTTC. Its protein is CATSRERAGATYEQYF.

This clone was counted between two and nine times. V is TRBV7-2 and J is TRBJ2-1; TRBD2 agrees at 7 bases. Unmatched junction bases numbered 7, after V lost 3 bases and J lost 5 bases. The V gene's germline CDR1 is SGHTA and CDR2 FQGNSA. The CDR3 has 15 residues. The CDR3 reads CASSLGRAINNEQFF. The CDR3 nucleotides are TGTGCCAGCAGCTTGGGGAGGGCCATAAACAATGAGCAGTTCTTC.

This chain connects TRBV4-1 to TRBJ1-5, with D unresolved. The ends were cut back, 1 base at V and 8 bases at J, with 18 bases in the middle. This CDR3 spans 16 amino acids. Germline lookup yields CDR1 MGHRA and CDR2 YSYEKL. The CDR3, as DNA: TGCGCCAGCAGCCAAGGAAAGGCCCGAGGGAGTAAGCCCCAGCATTTT. Its translation: CASSQGKARGSKPQHF.

This rearrangement joins TRBV4-2 to TRBJ2-3; tentatively, D is TRBD2 (5 bases). The germline CDR1 and CDR2 sequences are LGHNA and YNFKEQ. The V end lost 0 bases, the J end lost 4 bases, and 14 bases lay between the germline ends. The CDR3 spans 16 residues. The CDR3 sequence is CASSQDEAAGADTQYF. The CDR3 DNA sequence: TGTGCCAGCAGCCAAGATGAAGCAGCCGGGGCAGATACGCAGTATTTT.